The entry below gives a single TCR beta chain sequence along with its context. This sample was included in a study of T cells after yellow fever vaccination. The CDR3 runs to 15 residues. V gave up 7 bases and J gave up 4 bases, with 19 bases separating them. Germline V gene lookup returns CDR1 SGHAT and CDR2 FQNNGV. TCRdb analysed the 5' RACE reads with MiXCR anew, one entry per CDR3 protein. In the table there are some 320,000 distinct CDR3 sequences, over 4% of which are singletons. V gene TRBV11-2 combines with J gene TRBJ1-2; tentatively, D is TRBD1 (6 bases). Sequenced here: PBMCs, sampled 5 days after the yellow fever booster vaccination. The origin of this receptor is a man younger than 35 who received the YFV17D yellow fever vaccine. CDR3 residues: CASTSPRGQFYGYTF. CDR3 nucleotides: TGTGCCAGCACCTCGCCCCGAGGACAGTTCTATGGCTACACCTTC.